This T cell receptor beta chain originates from a study of Graves' ophthalmopathy and Graves' hyperthyroidism (dated by TCRdb to the late 2010s). About the study as a whole: Peripheral blood was collected at initial diagnosis, prior to any treatment. In total, around 130 blood samples were TCR-sequenced: fewer than 50 ophthalmopathy, some 80 hyperthyroidism and approximately 17 hyperthyroidism-to-ophthalmopathy patients. A discovery set of 95 to 100 patients (43 ophthalmopathy, 55 to 60 stable hyperthyroidism) was enrolled to explore V-J signatures distinguishing ophthalmopathy from hyperthyroidism. In a handful of hyperthyroidism patients, the T-cell repertoires found in thyroid tissue were compared with those found in blood. The roughly 100 discovery patients were randomly divided into training and test sets at a 7:3 ratio. For independent validation, a separate cohort was made up of approximately 19 hyperthyroidism patients plus 17 patients who later progressed from hyperthyroidism to ophthalmopathy. TCR beta repertoire signatures were used to distinguish Graves' ophthalmopathy from Graves' hyperthyroidism and to predict progression to ophthalmopathy. Once sampling was done, hyperthyroidism patients were given methimazole at a starting dose of 30 mg daily, while ophthalmopathy patients were given high-dose intravenous methylprednisolone. On the study overall, not on this receptor specifically: In validation, the model predicted ophthalmopathy progression with less than 71% sensitivity and 72.22% specificity; around twelve predicted patients were CT-confirmed with GO in a median of about 6.1 months. Most expanded thyroid clonotypes with frequency above 0.001 were also detected in blood, suggesting blood repertoires may reflect the thyroid immune response. In cross-validation, the 13-signature model distinguished ophthalmopathy from stable hyperthyroidism with about 90% sensitivity and 81.08% specificity, while in the test set the corresponding values were approximately 80% and 75%. Sample size was not statistically predetermined, and group allocation was not concealed from the investigators.

CDR1 and CDR2 (SGHVS, FQNEAQ) derive from the germline V gene. V and J are trimmed by 6 bases and 1 base, and the gene matches miss 5 bases of the junction. The CDR3 starts with the cysteine, ends with the phenylalanine, and has 14 residues. Just the 42-base CDR3 DNA is kept, in frame starting at base 1. Points on this clonotype: Its antigen is still unknown. One base away there is no much larger clone; base qualities are not given.

Patients with ophthalmopathy had moderately to severely active disease, with a Clinical Activity Score of 3 or more, a NOSPECS grade of 4 or more, and a disease duration of less than 3 months. Patients with other autoimmune diseases, uncontrolled infections, pregnancy or lactation were excluded from the study. Clinical symptoms, serum thyroxine, TRAb, thyroid ultrasound and orbital computed tomography formed the basis of the diagnosis. Using Ficoll-Paque density gradient centrifugation, PBMCs were isolated from about 10 ml of fresh peripheral blood. Total RNA was extracted using Trizol reagent, and RNA quality was checked on an Agilent 2100 Bioanalyzer. TCR beta CDR3 regions were amplified from RNA transcripts for repertoire sequencing. The first round was an RT-PCR using HTBI primers with the Qiagen OneStep RT-PCR kit, and this first round was followed by a second-round multiplex PCR, then size selection and purification. Sequencing of the libraries was carried out on an Illumina HiSeq2000 in paired-end mode with 100 bp reads. The original methods were these. SOAPnuke was used for read processing, and reads with adapters, uncalled bases, a mean Phred below 15, or no exact constant-primer or identifier match were discarded. High-quality paired reads were merged with COPE v1.2.5. Clonotypes were defined as unique nucleotide sequences and were aligned to IMGT TRB V, D and J references using MiTCR v1.1. Analysis was restricted to V-J combinations with a frequency above 0.0001, which covered 99.2% of repertoires. For each V-J combination, a TCR clonal expansion and chaos score was defined as F50 clonal expansion divided by the chaos observed in the TCRdist matrix. Welch's t-statistics and random forest were used to reduce the features to 10 to 15 V-J combinations, which were then used as input to a naive Bayes classifier. Thyroid-blood repertoire similarity was quantified with the Morisita-Horn index. In-frame beta chains were kept once TCRdb had trimmed the public reads at Q25 with fastp and called clones with MiXCR. All rows with the same CDR3 protein become a single entry with the most common DNA and genes. TCRdb, rather than the study authors, made the V and J calls. Within this sample are 150,000 to 200,000 distinct CDR3 sequences, with 35% to 50% of them counted one time only. Clones ranked in the top ten supply approximately 9% of the sample.

What was sequenced was peripheral blood. The sequence came from a man aged 30 to 45 with Graves' ophthalmopathy. Donor details come from another sample of the same person, matched by shared clones. Rearrangement joined TRBV7-8 to TRBJ2-5, with TRBD2 matching 7 junction bases. CDR3 loop: CASSEASGQETQYF. The sequenced DNA: TGTGCCAGCAGTGAGGCTAGCGGCCAAGAGACCCAGTACTTC.